This T cell receptor beta chain is drawn from a study of cytomegalovirus exposure and HLA in healthy donors. Primers: 60 Vbeta forward and 13 Jbeta reverse. Some clones are missing from TCRdb's copy, which holds only in-frame ones; the method was immunoSEQ multiplex PCR. Seen here are some 130,000 clones, roughly 70% observed once, and the top ten hold around 1.6%. Germline V gene lookup returns CDR1 MNHEY and CDR2 SVGAGI. Losses at the gene ends were 5 bases for V and 4 bases for J; bases not matched to a gene: 2. The CDR3 loop spans 14 amino acids. The sequence was collected from a human donor in good health. What was sequenced was PBMCs. J is TRBJ2-1 and V is TRBV6-5; 10 bases match TRBD2. DNA for the CDR3: TGTGCCAGCAGTCGGACTAGCGGTTACAATGAGCAGTTCTTC. Protein: CASSRTSGYNEQFF.